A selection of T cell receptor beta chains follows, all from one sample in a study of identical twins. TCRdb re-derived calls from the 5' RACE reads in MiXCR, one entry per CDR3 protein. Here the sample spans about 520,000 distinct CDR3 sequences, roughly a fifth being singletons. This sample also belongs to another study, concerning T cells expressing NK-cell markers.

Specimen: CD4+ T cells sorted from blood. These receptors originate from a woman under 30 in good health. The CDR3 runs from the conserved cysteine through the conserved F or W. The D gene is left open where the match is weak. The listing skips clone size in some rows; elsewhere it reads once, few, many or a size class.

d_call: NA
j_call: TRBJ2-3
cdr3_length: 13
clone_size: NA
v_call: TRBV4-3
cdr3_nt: TGCGCCAGCAGCCGAGAGTACGCAGATACGCAGTATTTT
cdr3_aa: CASSREYADTQYF

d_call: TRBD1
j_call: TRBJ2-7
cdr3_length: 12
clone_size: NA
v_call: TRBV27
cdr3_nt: TGTGCCAGCAGGGACAGGGCTGGCGAGCAGTACTTC
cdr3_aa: CASRDRAGEQYF

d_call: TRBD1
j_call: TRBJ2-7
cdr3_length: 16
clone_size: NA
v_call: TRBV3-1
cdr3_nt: TGTGCCAGCAGCCAAATGCCGGGACAGGGCTGGGACGAGCAGTACTTC
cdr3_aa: CASSQMPGQGWDEQYF

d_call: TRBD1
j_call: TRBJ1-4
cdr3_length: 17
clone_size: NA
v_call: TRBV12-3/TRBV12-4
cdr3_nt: TGTGCCAGCACCTCCGGGACAGGGGCCTCAACTAATGAAAAACTGTTTTTT
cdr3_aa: CASTSGTGASTNEKLFF

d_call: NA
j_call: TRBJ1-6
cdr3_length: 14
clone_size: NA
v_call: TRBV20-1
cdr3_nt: TGCAGTGCTAGTCCTCCGCGGAGGGCTTCACCCCTCCACTTT
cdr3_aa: CSASPPRRASPLHF

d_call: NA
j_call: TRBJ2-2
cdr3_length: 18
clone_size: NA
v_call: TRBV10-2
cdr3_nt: TGCGCCACCAGTGGTGTAGGGGGAGAAAGCGCGAACACCGGGGAGCTGTTTTTT
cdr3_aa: CATSGVGGESANTGELFF

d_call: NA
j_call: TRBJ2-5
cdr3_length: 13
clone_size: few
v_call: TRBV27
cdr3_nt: TGTGCCAGCAGTTCGGGGTGGGGAGAGACCCAGTACTTC
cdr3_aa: CASSSGWGETQYF

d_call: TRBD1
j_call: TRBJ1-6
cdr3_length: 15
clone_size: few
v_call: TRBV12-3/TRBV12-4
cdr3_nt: TGTGCCAGCAGTTTCGGGACAGGGGTTGGTTCACCCCTCCACTTT
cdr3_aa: CASSFGTGVGSPLHF

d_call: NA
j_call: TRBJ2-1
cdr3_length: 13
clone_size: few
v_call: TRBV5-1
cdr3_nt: TGCGCCAGCAGCTCGTCCCCCGAGGCTGAGCAGTTCTTC
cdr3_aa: CASSSSPEAEQFF

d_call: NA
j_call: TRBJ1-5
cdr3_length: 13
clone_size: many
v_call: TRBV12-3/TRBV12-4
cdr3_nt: TGTGCCAGCAGTTTCACAGGGAATCAGCCCCAGCATTTT
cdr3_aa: CASSFTGNQPQHF

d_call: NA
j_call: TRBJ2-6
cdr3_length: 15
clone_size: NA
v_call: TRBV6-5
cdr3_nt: TGTGCCAGCAGTTACCTGTACTCTGGGGCCAACGTCCTGACTTTC
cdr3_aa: CASSYLYSGANVLTF

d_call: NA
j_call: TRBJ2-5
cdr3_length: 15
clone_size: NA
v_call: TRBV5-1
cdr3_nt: TGCGCCAGCAGCTTGGCCGGGCAGGGGCTCGAGACCCAGTACTTC
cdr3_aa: CASSLAGQGLETQYF

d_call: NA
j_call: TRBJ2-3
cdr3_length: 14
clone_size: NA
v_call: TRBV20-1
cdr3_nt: TGCAGTGCTAGCTTCCTAGCCCGCCGTGATACGCAGTATTTT
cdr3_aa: CSASFLARRDTQYF

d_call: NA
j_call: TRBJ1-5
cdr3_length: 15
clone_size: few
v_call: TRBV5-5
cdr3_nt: TGTGCCAGCAGCTTGGACGTGACTCCAGGTCAGCCCCAGCATTTT
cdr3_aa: CASSLDVTPGQPQHF

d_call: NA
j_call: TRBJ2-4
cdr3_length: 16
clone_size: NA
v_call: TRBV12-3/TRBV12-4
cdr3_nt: TGTGCCAGCAGCCCACGACGAGGGGGGGCCAAAAACATTCAGTACTTC
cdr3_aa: CASSPRRGGAKNIQYF

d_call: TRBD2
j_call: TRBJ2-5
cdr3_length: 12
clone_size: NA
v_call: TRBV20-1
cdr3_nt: TGCAGTGCTAGCGGGAGGGGTGAGACCCAGTACTTC
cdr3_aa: CSASGRGETQYF

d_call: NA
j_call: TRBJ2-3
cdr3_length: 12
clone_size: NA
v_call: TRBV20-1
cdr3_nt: TGCAGTGCTAGAGAGTTGGCGTTTACGCAGTATTTT
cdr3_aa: CSARELAFTQYF

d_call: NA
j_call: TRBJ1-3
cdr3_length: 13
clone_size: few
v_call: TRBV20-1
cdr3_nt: TGCAGTGCTAGTGAAAACTCTGGAAACACCATATATTTT
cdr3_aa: CSASENSGNTIYF

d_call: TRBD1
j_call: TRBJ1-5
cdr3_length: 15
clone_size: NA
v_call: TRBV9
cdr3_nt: TGTGCCAGCAGCGTAGAGGGACAGGGAGGACAGCCCCAGCATTTT
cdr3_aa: CASSVEGQGGQPQHF

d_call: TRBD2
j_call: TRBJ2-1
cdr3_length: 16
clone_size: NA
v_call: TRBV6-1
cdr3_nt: TGTGCCAGCAGTCCACGGACTAGCGGGAGCAACAATGAGCAGTTCTTC
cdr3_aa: CASSPRTSGSNNEQFF

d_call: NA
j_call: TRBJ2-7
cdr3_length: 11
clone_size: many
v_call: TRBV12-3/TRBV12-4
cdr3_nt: TGTGCCAGCAGTGCCAGTTACGAGCAGTACTTC
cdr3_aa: CASSASYEQYF

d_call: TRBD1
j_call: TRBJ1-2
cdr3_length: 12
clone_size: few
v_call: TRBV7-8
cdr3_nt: TGTGCCAGCAGCTTAGACAGGGGAAGCCACACCTTC
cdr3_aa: CASSLDRGSHTF

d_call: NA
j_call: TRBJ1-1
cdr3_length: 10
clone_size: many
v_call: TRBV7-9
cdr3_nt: TGTGCCAGCAGAGGGACTGAAGCTTTCTTT
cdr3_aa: CASRGTEAFF

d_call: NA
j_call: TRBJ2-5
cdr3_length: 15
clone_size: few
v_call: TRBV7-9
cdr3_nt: TGTGCCAGCAGCACCCGACTAGTTGAGGTAGAGACCCAGTACTTC
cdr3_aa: CASSTRLVEVETQYF

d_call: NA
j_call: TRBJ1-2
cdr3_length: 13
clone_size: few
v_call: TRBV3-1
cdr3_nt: TGTGCCAGCAGCGAGGGGGGAGCCTATGGCTACACCTTC
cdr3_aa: CASSEGGAYGYTF

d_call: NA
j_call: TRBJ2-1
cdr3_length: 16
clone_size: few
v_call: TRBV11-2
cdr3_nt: TGTGCCAGCAGCTTAGAGGGGGGTAGACTTTGGAATGAGCAGTTCTTC
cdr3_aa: CASSLEGGRLWNEQFF

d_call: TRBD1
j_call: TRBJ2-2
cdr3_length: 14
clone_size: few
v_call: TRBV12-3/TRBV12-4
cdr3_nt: TGTGCCAGCAGCCTGAGGGGGCTGACCGGGGAGCTGTTTTTT
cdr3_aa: CASSLRGLTGELFF

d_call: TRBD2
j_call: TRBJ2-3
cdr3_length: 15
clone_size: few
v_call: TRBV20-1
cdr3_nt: TGCAGTGCTAGAGTCGGCGGGAGTAGCACAGATACGCAGTATTTT
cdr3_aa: CSARVGGSSTDTQYF

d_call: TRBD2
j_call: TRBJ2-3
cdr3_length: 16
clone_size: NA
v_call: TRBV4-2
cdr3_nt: TGTGCCAGCAGCCCAACCCCGACTAGCGGGACAGATACGCAGTATTTT
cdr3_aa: CASSPTPTSGTDTQYF

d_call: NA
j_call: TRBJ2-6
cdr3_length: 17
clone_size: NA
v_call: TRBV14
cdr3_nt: TGTGCCAGCAGCCAAGAACGAGGAAACGCTGGGGCCAACGTCCTGACTTTC
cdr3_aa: CASSQERGNAGANVLTF

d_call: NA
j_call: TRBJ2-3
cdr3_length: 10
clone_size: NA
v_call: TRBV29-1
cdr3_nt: TGCAGCGTTCAATCAGATACGCAGTATTTT
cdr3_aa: CSVQSDTQYF

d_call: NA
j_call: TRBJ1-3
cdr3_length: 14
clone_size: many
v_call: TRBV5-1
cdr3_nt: TGCGCCAGCAGGTTACAGGACACTGGAAACACCATATATTTT
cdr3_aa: CASRLQDTGNTIYF

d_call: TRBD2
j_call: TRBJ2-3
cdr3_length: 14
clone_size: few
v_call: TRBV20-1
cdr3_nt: TGCAGTGCTAGGGTTAGCGGGAGTAGAAATACGCAGTATTTT
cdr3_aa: CSARVSGSRNTQYF

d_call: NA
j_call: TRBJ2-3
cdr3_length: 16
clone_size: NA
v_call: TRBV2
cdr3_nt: TGTGCCAGCAGTGAGTTCGGCGGACCTAGCACAGATACGCAGTATTTT
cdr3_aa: CASSEFGGPSTDTQYF

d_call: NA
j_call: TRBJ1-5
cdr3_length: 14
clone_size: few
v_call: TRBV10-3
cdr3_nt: TGTGCCATCAGTAAAGACAGCTCCAATCAGCCCCAGCATTTT
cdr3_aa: CAISKDSSNQPQHF

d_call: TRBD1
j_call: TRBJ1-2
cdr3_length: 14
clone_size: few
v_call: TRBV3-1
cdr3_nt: TGTGCCAGCAGCCCCCGGGACAGTCTATGGGGCTACACCTTC
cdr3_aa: CASSPRDSLWGYTF

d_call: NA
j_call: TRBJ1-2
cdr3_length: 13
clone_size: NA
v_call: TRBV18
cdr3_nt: TGTGCCAGCTCAGACCGATTGCAATATGGCTACACCTTC
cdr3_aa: CASSDRLQYGYTF

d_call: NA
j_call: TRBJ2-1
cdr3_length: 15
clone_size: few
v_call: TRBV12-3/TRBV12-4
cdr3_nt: TGTGCCAGCAGAATCCGGGACACTCACTACAATGAGCAGTTCTTC
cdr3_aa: CASRIRDTHYNEQFF

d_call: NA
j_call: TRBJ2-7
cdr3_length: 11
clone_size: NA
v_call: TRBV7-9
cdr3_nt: TGTGCCAGCAGCTTGGGCCTTCTTAAGTACTTC
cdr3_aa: CASSLGLLKYF

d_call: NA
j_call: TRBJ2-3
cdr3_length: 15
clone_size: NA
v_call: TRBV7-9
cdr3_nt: TGTGCCAGCAGCTTAGACTTGGCCGGGCCAGATACGCAGTATTTT
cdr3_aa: CASSLDLAGPDTQYF

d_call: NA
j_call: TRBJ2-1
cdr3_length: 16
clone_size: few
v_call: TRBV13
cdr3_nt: TGTGCCAGCACCGAGATTGCCCGCAGGTCCTACAATGAGCAGTTCTTC
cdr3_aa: CASTEIARRSYNEQFF

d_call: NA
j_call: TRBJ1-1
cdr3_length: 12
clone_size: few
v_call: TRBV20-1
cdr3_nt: TGCAGTGCTCTAAAGGGGAAACCTGAAGCTTTCTTT
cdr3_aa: CSALKGKPEAFF

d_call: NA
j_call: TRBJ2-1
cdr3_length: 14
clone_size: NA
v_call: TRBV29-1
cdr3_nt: TGCAGCGGTTCAGCGACCTTTCCCTACAATGAGCAGTTCTTC
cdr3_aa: CSGSATFPYNEQFF

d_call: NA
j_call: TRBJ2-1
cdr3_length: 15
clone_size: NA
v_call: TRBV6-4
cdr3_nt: TGTGCCAGCAGTGAGGTGGGAAGTACCTACAATGAGCAGTTCTTC
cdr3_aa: CASSEVGSTYNEQFF

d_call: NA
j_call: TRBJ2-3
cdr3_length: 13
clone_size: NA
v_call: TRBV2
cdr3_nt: TGTGCCAGCAGCGGGACTTACACAGATACGCAGTATTTT
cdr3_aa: CASSGTYTDTQYF

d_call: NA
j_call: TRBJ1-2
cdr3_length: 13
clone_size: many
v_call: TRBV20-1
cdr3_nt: TGCAGTGCTCATTCCGGGGCCCACTATGGCTACACCTTC
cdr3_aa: CSAHSGAHYGYTF

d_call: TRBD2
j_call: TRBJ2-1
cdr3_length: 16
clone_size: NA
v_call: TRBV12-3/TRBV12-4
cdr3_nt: TGTGCCAGCAGTTCTTTCGGGACTAGCCTTAACAATGAGCAGTTCTTC
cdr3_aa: CASSSFGTSLNNEQFF

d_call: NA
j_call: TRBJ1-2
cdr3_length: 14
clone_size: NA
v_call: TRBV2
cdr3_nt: TGTGCCAGCAGTACCTTTGTGGGGGGCTATGGCTACACCTTC
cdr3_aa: CASSTFVGGYGYTF

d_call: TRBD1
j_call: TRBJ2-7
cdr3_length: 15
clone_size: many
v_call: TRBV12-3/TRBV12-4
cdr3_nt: TGTGCCAGCAGGCCAACAGGGGGTACCTCAGGGGAGCAGTACTTC
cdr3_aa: CASRPTGGTSGEQYF

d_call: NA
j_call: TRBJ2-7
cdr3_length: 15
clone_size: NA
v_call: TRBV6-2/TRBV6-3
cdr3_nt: TGTGCCAGCAGTTCCCGATTCTGGAACTCCTACGAGCAGTACTTC
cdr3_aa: CASSSRFWNSYEQYF

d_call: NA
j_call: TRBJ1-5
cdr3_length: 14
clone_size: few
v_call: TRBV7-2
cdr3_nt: TGTGCCAGCAGCTTAGAAGGGGCTGACCAGCCCCAGCATTTT
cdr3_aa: CASSLEGADQPQHF

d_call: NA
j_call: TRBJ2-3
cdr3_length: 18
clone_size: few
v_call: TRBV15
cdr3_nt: TGTGCCACCAGCACGCAATTAGGGCTAGCCGGGATGACAGATACGCAGTATTTT
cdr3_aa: CATSTQLGLAGMTDTQYF